The rows below give T cell receptor beta chains drawn from one sample of a study of blood T cell repertoires in COVID-19. Some clones are missing from TCRdb's copy, which holds only in-frame ones; the method was immunoSEQ multiplex PCR. The sample lists roughly 150,000 clones; 80% to 90% were seen once. Material for sequencing was peripheral blood. These receptors all come from a woman aged 50 to 60 with COVID-19, enrolled during active disease. Each CDR3 is given with its conserved first and last residue. Each record gives: D gene, clone size, V gene, J gene, CDR3 protein, CDR3 DNA. A D gene is named only where the DNA matches it firmly. Size is stated for part of the rows, as once, few or many counts, or as a class when the clone is expanded.

NA,few,TRBV3-1/TRBV3-2,TRBJ1-2,CASSQEAPTVYGYTF,TGTGCCAGCAGCCAAGAGGCTCCGACAGTCTATGGCTACACCTTC
NA,NA,TRBV5-1,TRBJ2-7,CASSLTGGTYEQYF,TGCGCCAGCAGCTTGACGGGGGGCACCTACGAGCAGTACTTC
NA,NA,TRBV7-9,TRBJ1-6,CASSGKRAESSYNSPLHF,TGTGCCAGCAGCGGGAAGAGGGCAGAGAGCTCCTATAATTCACCCCTCCACTTT
NA,NA,TRBV10-1,TRBJ1-1,CASSESGVSEAFF,TGCGCCAGCAGTGAGTCCGGGGTCTCTGAAGCTTTCTTT
TRBD1,NA,TRBV12-3/TRBV12-4,TRBJ2-7,CASSRDSYYEQYF,TGTGCCAGCAGCCGGGACAGTTACTACGAGCAGTACTTC
TRBD1,NA,TRBV5-5,TRBJ1-6,CASSSAGGSYNSPLHF,TGTGCCAGCAGCTCAGCAGGGGGCTCCTATAATTCACCCCTCCACTTT
NA,NA,TRBV15,TRBJ2-2,CATSRGEGGTGELFF,TGTGCCACCAGCAGAGGGGAAGGGGGCACCGGGGAGCTGTTTTTT
NA,NA,TRBV6-1,TRBJ1-5,CASIEHSNQPQHF,TGTGCCAGCATTGAACATAGCAATCAGCCCCAGCATTTT
NA,NA,TRBV21-1,TRBJ2-7,CASSSAGQAYEQYF,TGTGCCAGCAGCAGTGCGGGGCAAGCCTACGAGCAGTACTTC
TRBD1,NA,TRBV9,TRBJ1-2,CASSPRTGGQGYTF,TGTGCCAGCAGCCCGAGGACAGGGGGCCAGGGCTACACCTTC
NA,NA,TRBV4-1,TRBJ2-6,CASSLSSGSGANVLTF,TGCGCCAGCAGCCTTAGTTCGGGTTCTGGGGCCAACGTCCTGACTTTC
NA,NA,TRBV11-1,TRBJ2-3,CASRFDSDTQYF,TGTGCCAGCAGGTTCGACAGCGATACGCAGTATTTT
TRBD2,NA,TRBV18,TRBJ2-2,CASSPLAGTNTGELFF,TGTGCCAGCTCACCCTTAGCGGGGACAAACACCGGGGAGCTGTTTTTT
NA,few,TRBV7-9,TRBJ2-5,CASSTEETQYF,TGTGCCAGCAGCACCGAGGAGACCCAGTACTTC
TRBD2,NA,TRBV2,TRBJ2-4,CASSVSGGVDIQYF,TGTGCCAGCAGTGTGAGTGGGGGGGTGGACATTCAGTACTTC
TRBD1,NA,TRBV29-1,TRBJ1-5,CSVSGQADQPQHF,TGCAGCGTTAGCGGACAGGCAGATCAGCCCCAGCATTTT
TRBD2,NA,TRBV9,TRBJ2-7,CASSPTGLEAYEQYF,TGTGCCAGCAGCCCGACGGGACTAGAAGCCTACGAGCAGTACTTC
NA,NA,TRBV12-3/TRBV12-4,TRBJ2-7,CASSSSYEQYF,TGTGCCAGCAGCTCTTCCTACGAGCAGTACTTC
NA,NA,TRBV7-9,TRBJ1-2,CASSLNRDNYGYTF,TGTGCCAGCAGCTTAAACAGGGATAACTATGGCTACACCTTC
TRBD2,NA,TRBV6-6,TRBJ2-1,CASSLWISGGGGNEQFF,TGTGCCAGCAGTCTCTGGATTAGCGGGGGAGGTGGGAATGAGCAGTTCTTC
NA,NA,TRBV14,TRBJ2-7,CASSETGTREQYF,TGTGCCAGCAGCGAGACGGGTACTAGAGAGCAGTACTTC
TRBD1,NA,TRBV30,TRBJ1-6,CAWTGTASSPLHF,TGTGCCTGGACCGGGACAGCTAGTTCACCCCTCCACTTT